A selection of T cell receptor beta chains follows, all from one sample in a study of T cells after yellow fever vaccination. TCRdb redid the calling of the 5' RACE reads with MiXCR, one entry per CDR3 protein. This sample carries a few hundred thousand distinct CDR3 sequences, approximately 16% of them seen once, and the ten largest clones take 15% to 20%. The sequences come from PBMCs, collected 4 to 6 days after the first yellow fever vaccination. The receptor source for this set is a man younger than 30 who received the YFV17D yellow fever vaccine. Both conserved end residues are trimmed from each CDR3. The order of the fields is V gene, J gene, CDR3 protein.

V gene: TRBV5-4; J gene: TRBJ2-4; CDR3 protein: ASSFGTDQVAKNIQY
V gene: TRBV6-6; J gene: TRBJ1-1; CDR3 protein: ASSSSGLTKAF
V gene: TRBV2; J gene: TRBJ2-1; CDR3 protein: ASSTTGIEQF
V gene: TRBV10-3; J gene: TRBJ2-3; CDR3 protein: AISFRDRSTDTQY
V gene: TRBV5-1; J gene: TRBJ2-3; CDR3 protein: ASSSGTASTDTQY
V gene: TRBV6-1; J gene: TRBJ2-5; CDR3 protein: ATPGAVTQY
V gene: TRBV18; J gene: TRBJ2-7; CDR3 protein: ASSQISTGLHEQY
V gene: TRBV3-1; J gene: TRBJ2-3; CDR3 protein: ASSRRGQRTDTQY
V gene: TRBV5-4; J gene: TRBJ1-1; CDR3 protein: ASRQSGGEAF
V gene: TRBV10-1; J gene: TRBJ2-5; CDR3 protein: ASSDPTGGTETQY
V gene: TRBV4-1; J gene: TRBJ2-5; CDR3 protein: ASSQVTTSLETQY
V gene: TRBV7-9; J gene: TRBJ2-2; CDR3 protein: ASSLTSGGNTGELF
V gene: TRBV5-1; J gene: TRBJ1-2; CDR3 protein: ASSFQGSIDYGYT
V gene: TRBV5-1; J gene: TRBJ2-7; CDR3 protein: ASSFQGTQAEQY
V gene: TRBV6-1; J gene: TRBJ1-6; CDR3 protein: ASSPPPGHYNSPLH
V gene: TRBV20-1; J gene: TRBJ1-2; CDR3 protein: SADLRGLGGYT
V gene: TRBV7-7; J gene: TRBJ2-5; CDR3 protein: ASSFSIGPGQETQY
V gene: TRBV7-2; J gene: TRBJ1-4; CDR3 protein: ASTPGQGAGNEKLF
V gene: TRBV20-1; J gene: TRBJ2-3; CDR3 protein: SASRPSTDTQY
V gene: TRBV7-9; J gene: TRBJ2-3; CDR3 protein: ASTPHSTDTQY
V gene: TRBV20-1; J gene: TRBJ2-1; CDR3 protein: SARVAGGNNEQF
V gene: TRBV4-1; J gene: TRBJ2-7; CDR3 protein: ASSPPTRQSMQY
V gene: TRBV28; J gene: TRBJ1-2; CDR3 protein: ASSATGTYGYT
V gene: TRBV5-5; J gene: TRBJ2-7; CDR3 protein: ASSSDGTYDPQY
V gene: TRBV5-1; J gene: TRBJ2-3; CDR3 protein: ASSLEPDFTTDTQY
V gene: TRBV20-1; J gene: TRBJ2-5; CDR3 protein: SIGTGETQY
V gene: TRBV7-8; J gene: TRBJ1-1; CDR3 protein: ASSSQDRGIMNTEAF
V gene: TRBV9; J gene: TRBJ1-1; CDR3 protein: ASSVIQGLGDTEAF
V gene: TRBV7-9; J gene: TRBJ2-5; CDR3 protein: ASSFKAPLQETQY
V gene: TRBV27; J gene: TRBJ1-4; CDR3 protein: ASSNQGFGEKLF
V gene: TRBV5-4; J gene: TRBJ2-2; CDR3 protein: ASSDGAGGTGELF
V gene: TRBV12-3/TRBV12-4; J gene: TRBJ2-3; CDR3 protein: ASSSTGVTDTQY
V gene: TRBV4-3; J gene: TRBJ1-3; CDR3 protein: ASSQEGQGWGNTIY
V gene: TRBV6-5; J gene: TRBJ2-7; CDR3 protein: ASSYSGTEQY
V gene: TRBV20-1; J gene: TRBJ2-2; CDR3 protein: SARVQPTNTGELF
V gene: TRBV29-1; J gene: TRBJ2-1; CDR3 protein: SVGTYGEQF
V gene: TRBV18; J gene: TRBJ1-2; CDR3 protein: ASSPLADANYGYT
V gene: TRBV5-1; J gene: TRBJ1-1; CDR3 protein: ASSVTGMGSRTEAF
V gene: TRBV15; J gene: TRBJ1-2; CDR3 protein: ATSNDTGFGYT
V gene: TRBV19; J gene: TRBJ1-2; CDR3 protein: ASSIGSGELVGYT
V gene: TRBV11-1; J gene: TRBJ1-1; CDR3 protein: ASSLWATRTEAF
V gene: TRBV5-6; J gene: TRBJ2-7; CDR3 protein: ASRSRIRDMTYEQY
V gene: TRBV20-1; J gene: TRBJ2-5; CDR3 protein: SAAGVLAGGLQETQY
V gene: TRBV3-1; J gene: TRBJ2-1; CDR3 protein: ASSQFPREEQF
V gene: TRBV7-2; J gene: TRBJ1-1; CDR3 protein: ASSYTFRSYEAF
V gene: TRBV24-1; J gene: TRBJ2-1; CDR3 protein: ATSDLGQINEQF
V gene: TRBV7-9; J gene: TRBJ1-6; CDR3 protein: ASSSPGSNSPLH
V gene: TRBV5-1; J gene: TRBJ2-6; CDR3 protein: ASSLIAVLANVLT
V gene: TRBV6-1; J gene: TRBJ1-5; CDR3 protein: ASLTGDRYSNQPQH
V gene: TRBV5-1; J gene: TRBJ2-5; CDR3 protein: ASSLRRDGETQY
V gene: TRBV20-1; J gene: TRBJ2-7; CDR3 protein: SASSGGNYEQY
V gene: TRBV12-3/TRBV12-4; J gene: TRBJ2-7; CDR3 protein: ASSRGGHAYEQY
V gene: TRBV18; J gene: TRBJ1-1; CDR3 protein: ASSPSGGDTEAF
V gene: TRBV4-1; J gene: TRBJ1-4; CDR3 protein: ASSQVSGTGGEKLF
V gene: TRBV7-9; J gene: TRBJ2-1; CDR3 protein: ASSRTDNEQF
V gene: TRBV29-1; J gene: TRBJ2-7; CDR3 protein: SVIRDREYEQY